Listed here are 11 T cell receptor beta chains from one sample, sequenced in a study of T cell responses to AZD1222 COVID-19 vaccine (dated by TCRdb to 2020 to 2022). Library generation was performed with the immunoSEQ multiplex PCR assay. TCRdb carries this immuneACCESS record with in-frame sequences only. Its versions omit some clonotypes, under half of them owing to an unresolved V gene in the studies checked, with the rest unexplained. The sample includes 90,000 to 120,000 clones, with approximately 90% observed a single time. Over 7% of the sample is in the top ten clones. What the time point label conveys for this sample: about 28 days (+/-7) after the second vaccine dose. Material: peripheral blood, obtained 28 days after the second AZD1222 dose. The receptors were gathered from an adult who received the AZD1222 COVID-19 vaccine.

This rearrangement joins TRBV29-1 to TRBJ1-5; no clear D gene. The length of the CDR3 is 12 residues. Germline loops: CDR1 SQVTM, CDR2 ANQGSEA. V lost 7 bases and J lost 4, with 11 bases in between. CDR3 sequence: CSAKTPNQPQHF. The DNA of the CDR3 is TGCAGCGCTAAGACACCGAATCAGCCCCAGCATTTT.

The table lists this clone with a few counts. The chain is built from TRBV5-1 and TRBJ1-5; D is undetermined. The CDR3 runs to 15 residues. CDR1 is SGHRS and CDR2 is YFSETQ in the germline V gene. The V end was cut by 5 bases, the J end by 0 bases, with 12 bases between. The CDR3 region is CASRGGEDSNQPQHF. In nucleotides, the CDR3 is TGCGCCAGCAGAGGCGGGGAGGATAGCAATCAGCCCCAGCATTTT.

This clone was seen only once. CDR3 bases: TGTGCCATCAGTGATAACGGGATGAACACTGAAGCTTTCTTT. It specifies CAISDNGMNTEAFF. The V call is TRBV10-3, the J call TRBJ1-1; D unresolved. The CDR3 contains 14 residues. CDR1 is ENHRY and CDR2 is SYGVKD in the germline V gene. V gave up 3 bases and J gave up 0 bases, with 8 bases separating them.

V is TRBV4-1 and J is TRBJ1-2; a possible D gene is TRBD1 (5 bases). The CDR3 has 12 amino acids. V lost 4 bases and J 7 bases, leaving 10 bases between the germline ends. In germline, CDR1 is MGHRA, CDR2 YSYEKL. CDR3: CASSPLGGGYTF. DNA of the CDR3: TGCGCCAGCAGCCCGTTGGGGGGTGGCTACACCTTC.

The chain recombines TRBV19 with TRBJ1-3, with a tentative D call TRBD1 (5 bases). Germline V gene lookup returns CDR1 LNHDA and CDR2 SQIVND (reference sequence). This CDR3 has 15 residues. The V and J ends lost 8 bases and 1 base respectively, with 15 bases between them. CDR3 DNA sequence: TGTGCCAGTGTGAGACAGCCGCTATCTGGAAACACCATATATTTT. This sequence encodes CASVRQPLSGNTIYF.

This sequence joins TRBV6-5 and TRBJ1-1; no clear D gene. Deletions cut 7 bases from V and 1 base from J, with 7 bases between. CDR3 size: 12 residues. CDR1 and CDR2 from the germline V gene are MNHEY and SVGAGI. CDR3 protein: CASIPQNTEAFF. The CDR3 DNA is TGTGCCAGCATCCCCCAGAACACTGAAGCTTTCTTT.

This clone occurred once. This sequence joins TRBV12-3 or TRBV12-4 and TRBJ1-2, with TRBD1 matching 9 bases. The CDR3 runs 13 residues. After removal of 6 bases from V and 5 bases from J, the junction contained 4 bases not matched to a gene. The CDR3 loop reads CASSPGQGYGYTF. The DNA of the CDR3 is TGTGCCAGCAGCCCGGGACAGGGATATGGCTACACCTTC.

The sample holds one count of this clone. The chain carries TRBV6-5 and TRBJ1-4; 7 bases align to TRBD1. The germline V gene has CDR1 MNHEY and CDR2 SVGAGI. V was pared by 2 bases and J by 7 bases, with 4 bases of the junction left unmatched. This CDR3 contains 14 residues. The CDR3: CASSYEGGGEKLFF. The DNA of the CDR3 is TGTGCCAGCAGTTACGAAGGGGGCGGTGAAAAACTGTTTTTT.

The rearrangement uses TRBV27 and TRBJ1-1; D gene ambiguous. V lost 6 bases and J 2 bases, leaving 10 bases between the germline ends. Germline V gene data show CDR1 as MNHEY and CDR2 as SMNVEV (reference sequence). This CDR3 comprises 13 residues. CDR3 bases: TGTGCCAGCAGCACGGGCTTTAACACTGAAGCTTTCTTT. It encodes CASSTGFNTEAFF.

The chain carries TRBV2 and TRBJ1-5; TRBD1 aligns across 7 bases. Trimming at V came to 6 bases and at J to 4 bases, leaving 9 bases not matched to a gene. The CDR3 contains 15 residues. CDR1 and CDR2 from the germline V gene are SNHLY and FYNNEI. This CDR3 reads CASSVDRARNQPQHF. DNA of the CDR3: TGTGCCAGCAGCGTAGACAGGGCGAGGAATCAGCCCCAGCATTTT.

This chain uses TRBV21-1 with TRBJ1-2. TRBV21-1 is a listed pseudogene. This CDR3 has 14 residues. CDR3 region: CASSKGWGGYGYTF. The CDR3 DNA is TGTGCCAGCAGCAAAGGATGGGGGGGCTATGGCTACACCTTC.